What follows are 11 T cell receptor beta chains derived from one specimen sequenced in a study of CD8+CD57+ T cells in acquired aplastic anemia (dated by TCRdb to the late 2010s). Reads for this sample came from an Illumina HiSeq 2000. TCR beta VDJ combination and CDR3 sequence profiling used genomic DNA as the template. The public reads were reanalyzed by TCRdb: fastp trimming at Q25, MiXCR alignment, in-frame beta chains only. Each record represents a unique CDR3 protein, reported with the most common genes and DNA among its rows. This sample lists 200,000 or so distinct CDR3 sequences; about 64% were detected once. Together, the top ten hold around 45% of the sample. Sequencing was carried out using sorted CD4+, CD8+, or CD8+CD57+ T cells (not recorded which) from PBMCs. These receptors were taken from a human donor with severe aplastic anemia or a healthy control (not recorded which).

The rearrangement uses TRBV19 and TRBJ1-1; a possible D gene is TRBD1 (6 bases). The CDR3 sequence is 16 residues long. Germline-derived CDR1 and CDR2 are LNHDA and SQIVND (reference sequence). V shed 1 base and J shed 4 bases, with 16 bases lying between them. DNA of the CDR3: TGTGCCAGTAGTATAGGCAGGGGAGCGGTGTTCACTGAAGCTTTCTTT. Encoded protein: CASSIGRGAVFTEAFF.

This chain connects TRBV7-2 to TRBJ2-5, with 7 nucleotides matching TRBD1. The CDR3 consists of 20 residues. The V and J ends lost 5 bases and 0 bases, in that order; junction bases with no gene match: 21. The germline gives CDR1 SGHTA, CDR2 FQGNSA. As DNA, the CDR3 is TGTGCCAGCAGCCCCCCCGACAGGGTTCCCTTGTGTCCTGACCAAGAGACCCAGTACTTC. Protein product: CASSPPDRVPLCPDQETQYF.

This clonotype showed up just once. The chain recombines TRBV10-2 with TRBJ1-2, with TRBD1 matching over 7 bases. The CDR3 contains 14 residues. The V and J ends lost 0 bases and 7 bases, in that order; junction bases with no gene match: 5. CDR1 and CDR2 (germline): WSHSY, SAAADI. CDR3 region: CASSESRQGLGYTF. The CDR3 bases are TGCGCCAGCAGTGAGTCGCGACAGGGACTTGGCTACACCTTC.

CDR3 DNA sequence: TGCAGTGCGCAAGGGACAGCGGGAAATAGCAATCAGCCCCAGCATTTT. Protein product: CSAQGTAGNSNQPQHF. J is TRBJ1-5 and V is TRBV20-1; 7 bases fit TRBD1. With 6 bases clipped from V and 0 bases from J, the junction kept 11 bases outside the gene matches. The length of the CDR3 is 16 residues. Per the germline V gene, CDR1 is DFQATT and CDR2 is SNEGSKA (reference sequence).

This rearrangement joins TRBV7-8 to TRBJ2-5, with 9 bases matching TRBD2. The J segment lost 7 bases and the V segment lost 1 base, leaving 13 bases of the junction unmatched. CDR3 length: 17 amino acids. Germline V lookup: CDR1 SGHVS, CDR2 FQNEAQ. Written as DNA, the CDR3 is TGTGCCAGCAGCTTAGTGGGGGTCAGCGGGGGGCTCCTGACCCAGTACTTC. Translation gives CASSLVGVSGGLLTQYF.

The J gene is TRBJ2-7, the V gene TRBV5-6, with 10 bases that match TRBD2. Germline V CDR1 and CDR2: SGHDT, YYEEEE. V lost 8 bases to trimming and J lost 4 bases; unmatched junction nucleotides: 12. The CDR3 is 15 amino acids. For the CDR3, the DNA is TGTGCCAGTAGTTCGACCGCTAGCGGGGGATACGAGCAGTACTTC. Encoded protein: CASSSTASGGYEQYF.

V usage is TRBV7-2 and J usage is TRBJ2-7, with D perhaps TRBD1 (6 bases). Deletions cut 6 bases from V and 2 bases from J, with 17 bases between. The CDR3 loop spans 15 amino acids. Germline V lookup: CDR1 SGHTA, CDR2 FQGNSA. The DNA of the CDR3 is TGTGCCAGCAGTGCCAGGGGCGGCGTGCCCTACGAGCAGTACTTC. This translates into CASSARGGVPYEQYF.

The gene calls are TRBV2 and TRBJ1-5, with 9 bases fitting TRBD1. Germline values: CDR1 SNHLY, CDR2 FYNNEI. The CDR3 sequence is 14 residues long. The J segment lost 4 bases and the V segment lost 7 bases, leaving 5 bases of the junction unmatched. In DNA, the CDR3 is TGTGCCAGCACCCCGGACAGGGGAAATCAGCCCCAGCATTTT. Amino acid sequence: CASTPDRGNQPQHF.

This clonotype was found many times. The chain combines TRBV11-2 with TRBJ1-5, with 8 nucleotides matching TRBD1. CDR3 length equals 14 residues. CDR1 is SGHAT, CDR2 FQNNGV, per germline. V lost 4 bases, J lost 7 bases, and 6 bases stayed unmatched. In DNA form, the CDR3 reads TGTGCCAGCAGCTCCCTTGCAGGGGGCCAGCCCCAGCATTTT. Translated: CASSSLAGGQPQHF.

This chain joins TRBV9 and TRBJ2-7; 12 positions match TRBD2. Unmatched junction bases numbered 2, after V lost 0 bases and J lost 1 base. Germline loops: CDR1 SGDLS, CDR2 YYNGEE. The CDR3 contains 16 residues. In nucleotides, the CDR3 is TGTGCCAGCAGCGTAGGGACTAGCGGGATGTCCTACGAGCAGTACTTC. Amino acid sequence: CASSVGTSGMSYEQYF. Based on the CDR3 plus reference TRBV9 and TRBJ2-7, the full variable domain is DSGVTQTPKHLITATGQRVTLRCSPRSGDLSVYWYQQSLDQGLQFLIQYYNGEERAKGNILERFSAQQFPDLHSELNLSSLELGDSALYFCASSVGTSGMSYEQYFGPGTRLTVT.

This clonotype showed up just once. This CDR3 reads CASSGQGGNSPLHF. The CDR3 DNA reads as TGTGCCAGCAGCGGACAGGGAGGTAATTCACCCCTCCACTTT. V is TRBV7-9 and J is TRBJ1-6; 8 bases map to TRBD1. CDR3 length: 14 amino acids. Per the germline V gene, CDR1 is SEHNR and CDR2 is FQNEAQ (reference sequence). With 5 bases clipped from V and 6 bases from J, the junction kept 3 bases outside the gene matches.